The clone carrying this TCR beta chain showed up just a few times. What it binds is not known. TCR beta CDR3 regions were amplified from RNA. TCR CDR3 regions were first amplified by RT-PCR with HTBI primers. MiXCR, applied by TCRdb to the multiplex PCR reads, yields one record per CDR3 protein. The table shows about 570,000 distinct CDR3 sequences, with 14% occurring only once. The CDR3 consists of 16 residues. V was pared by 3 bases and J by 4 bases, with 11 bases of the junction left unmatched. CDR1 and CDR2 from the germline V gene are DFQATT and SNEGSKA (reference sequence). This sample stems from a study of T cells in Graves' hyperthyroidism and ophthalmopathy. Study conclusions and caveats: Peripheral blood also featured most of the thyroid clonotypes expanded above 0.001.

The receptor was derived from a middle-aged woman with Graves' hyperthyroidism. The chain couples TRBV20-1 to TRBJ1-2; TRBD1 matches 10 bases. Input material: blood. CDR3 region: CSARPLTGGAAYGYTF. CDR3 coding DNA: TGCAGTGCTAGGCCTTTGACAGGGGGCGCAGCCTATGGCTACACCTTC.